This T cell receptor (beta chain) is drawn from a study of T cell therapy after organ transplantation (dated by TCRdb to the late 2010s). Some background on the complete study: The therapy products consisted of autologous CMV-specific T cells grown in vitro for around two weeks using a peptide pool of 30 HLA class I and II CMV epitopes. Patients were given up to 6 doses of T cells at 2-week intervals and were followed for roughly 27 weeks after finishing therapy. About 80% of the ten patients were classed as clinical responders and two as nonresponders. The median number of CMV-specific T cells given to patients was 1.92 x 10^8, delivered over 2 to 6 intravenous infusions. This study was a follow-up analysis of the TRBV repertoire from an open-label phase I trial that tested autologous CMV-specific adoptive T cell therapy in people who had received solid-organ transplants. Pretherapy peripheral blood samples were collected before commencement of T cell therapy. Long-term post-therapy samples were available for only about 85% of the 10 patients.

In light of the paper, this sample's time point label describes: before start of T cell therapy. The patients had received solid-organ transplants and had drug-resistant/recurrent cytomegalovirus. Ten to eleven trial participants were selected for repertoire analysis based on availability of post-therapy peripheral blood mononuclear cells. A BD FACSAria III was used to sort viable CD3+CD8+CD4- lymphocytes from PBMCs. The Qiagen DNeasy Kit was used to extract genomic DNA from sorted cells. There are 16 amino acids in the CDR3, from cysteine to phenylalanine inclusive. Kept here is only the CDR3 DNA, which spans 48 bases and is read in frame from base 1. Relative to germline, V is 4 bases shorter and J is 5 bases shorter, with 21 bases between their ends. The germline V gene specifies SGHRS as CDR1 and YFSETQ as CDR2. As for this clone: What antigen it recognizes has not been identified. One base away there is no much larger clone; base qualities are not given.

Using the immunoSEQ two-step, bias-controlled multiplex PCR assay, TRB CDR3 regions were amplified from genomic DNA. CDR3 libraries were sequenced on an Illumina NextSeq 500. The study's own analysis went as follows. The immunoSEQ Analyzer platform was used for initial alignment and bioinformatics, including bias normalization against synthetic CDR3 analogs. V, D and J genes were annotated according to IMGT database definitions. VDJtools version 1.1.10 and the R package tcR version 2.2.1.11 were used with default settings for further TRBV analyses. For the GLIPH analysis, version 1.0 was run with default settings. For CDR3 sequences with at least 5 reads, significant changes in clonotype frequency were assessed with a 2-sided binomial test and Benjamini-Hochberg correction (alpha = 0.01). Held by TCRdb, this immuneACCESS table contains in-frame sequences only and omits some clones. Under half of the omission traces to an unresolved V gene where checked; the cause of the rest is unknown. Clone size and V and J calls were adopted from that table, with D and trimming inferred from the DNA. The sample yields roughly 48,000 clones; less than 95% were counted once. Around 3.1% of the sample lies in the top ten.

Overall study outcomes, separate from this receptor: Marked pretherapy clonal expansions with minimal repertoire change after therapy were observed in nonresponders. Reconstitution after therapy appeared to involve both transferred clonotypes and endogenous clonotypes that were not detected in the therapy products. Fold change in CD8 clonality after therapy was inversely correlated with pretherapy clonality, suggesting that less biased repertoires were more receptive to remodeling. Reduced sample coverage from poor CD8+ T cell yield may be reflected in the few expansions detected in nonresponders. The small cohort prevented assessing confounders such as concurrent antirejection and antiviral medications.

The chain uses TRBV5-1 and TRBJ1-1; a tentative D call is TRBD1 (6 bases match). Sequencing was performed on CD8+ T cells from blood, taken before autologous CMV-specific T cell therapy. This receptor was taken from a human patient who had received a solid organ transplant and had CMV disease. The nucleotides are TGCGCCAGCAGCCCCCCCCCAGGGGAGCCACGGACTGAAGCTTTCTTT. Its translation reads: CASSPPPGEPRTEAFF.